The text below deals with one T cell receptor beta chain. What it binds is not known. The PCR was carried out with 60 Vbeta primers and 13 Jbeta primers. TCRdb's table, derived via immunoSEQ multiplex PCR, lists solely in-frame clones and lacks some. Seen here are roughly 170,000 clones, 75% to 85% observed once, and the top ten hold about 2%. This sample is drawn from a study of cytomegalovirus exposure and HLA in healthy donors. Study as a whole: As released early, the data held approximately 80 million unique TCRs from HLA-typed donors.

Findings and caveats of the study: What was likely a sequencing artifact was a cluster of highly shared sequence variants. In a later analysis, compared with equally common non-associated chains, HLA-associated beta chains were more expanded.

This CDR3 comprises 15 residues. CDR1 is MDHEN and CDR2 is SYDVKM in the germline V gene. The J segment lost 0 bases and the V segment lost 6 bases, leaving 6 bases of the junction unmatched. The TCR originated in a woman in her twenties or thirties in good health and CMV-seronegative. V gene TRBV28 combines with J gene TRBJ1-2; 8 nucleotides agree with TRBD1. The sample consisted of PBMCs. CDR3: CASRATDRANYGYTF. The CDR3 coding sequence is TGTGCCAGCAGAGCAACGGACAGGGCTAACTATGGCTACACCTTC.